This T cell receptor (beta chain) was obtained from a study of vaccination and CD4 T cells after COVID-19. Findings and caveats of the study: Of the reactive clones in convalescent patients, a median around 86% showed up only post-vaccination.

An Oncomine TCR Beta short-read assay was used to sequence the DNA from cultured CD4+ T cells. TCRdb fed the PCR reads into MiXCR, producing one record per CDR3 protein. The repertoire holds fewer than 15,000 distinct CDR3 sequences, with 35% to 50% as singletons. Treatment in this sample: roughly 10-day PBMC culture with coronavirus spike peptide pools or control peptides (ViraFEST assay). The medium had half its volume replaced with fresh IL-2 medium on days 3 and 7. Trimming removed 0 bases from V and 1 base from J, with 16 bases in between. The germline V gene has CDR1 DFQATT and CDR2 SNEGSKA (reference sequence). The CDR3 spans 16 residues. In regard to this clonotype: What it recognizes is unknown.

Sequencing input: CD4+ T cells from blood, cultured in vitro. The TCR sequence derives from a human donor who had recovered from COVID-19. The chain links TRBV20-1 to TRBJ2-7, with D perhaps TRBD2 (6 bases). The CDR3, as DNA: TGCAGTGCTAGAGATGAGGGGCGGGGAGGTTCCTACGAGCAGTACTTC. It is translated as CSARDEGRGGSYEQYF.